The next 3 T cell receptor beta chains were all read from a single sample in a study of T cell responses to AZD1222 COVID-19 vaccine. Sequencing was performed with immunoSEQ multiplex PCR; in TCRdb, only in-frame clones are kept and a portion is missing. Among about 140,000 clones, 80% to 95% were seen once, and the ten largest hold over 1.5%. The specimen comprised peripheral blood, sampled on day 0 of AZD1222 vaccination. The receptor source for this set is an adult in good health.

This clone was counted a single time. The chain employs TRBV27 and TRBJ2-7, with 11 positions matching TRBD2. The length of the CDR3 is 15 residues. The V gene end was trimmed by 6 bases and the J gene end by 3 bases; junction bases not matched to a gene: 7. CDR1 MNHEY and CDR2 SMNVEV come from the germline V gene (reference sequence). The CDR3 protein is CASSRRGTSGYEQYF. DNA for the CDR3: TGTGCCAGCAGCCGAAGAGGGACTAGCGGCTACGAGCAGTACTTC.

The V call is TRBV2, the J call TRBJ1-2; TRBD1 might be the D (6 bases). CDR3 length equals 13 residues. The V gene's germline CDR1 is SNHLY and CDR2 FYNNEI. Between the trimmed V and J ends, which lost 5 bases and 1 base, there was a span of 8 bases. The CDR3 DNA follows: TGTGCCAGCAGTCAGGGGATTAACTATGGCTACACCTTC. This codes for CASSQGINYGYTF.

The chain combines TRBV5-4 with TRBJ1-1; D is possibly TRBD1 (5 bases). The germline V and J ends were trimmed by 4 bases and 4 bases, with 17 bases remaining between them. Per the germline V gene, CDR1 is SGHNT and CDR2 is YYREEE (reference sequence). The CDR3 totals 15 residues. CDR3 region: CASSRWGGKVTEAFF. The CDR3, as DNA: TGTGCCAGCAGCCGGTGGGGGGGGAAGGTCACTGAAGCTTTCTTT.